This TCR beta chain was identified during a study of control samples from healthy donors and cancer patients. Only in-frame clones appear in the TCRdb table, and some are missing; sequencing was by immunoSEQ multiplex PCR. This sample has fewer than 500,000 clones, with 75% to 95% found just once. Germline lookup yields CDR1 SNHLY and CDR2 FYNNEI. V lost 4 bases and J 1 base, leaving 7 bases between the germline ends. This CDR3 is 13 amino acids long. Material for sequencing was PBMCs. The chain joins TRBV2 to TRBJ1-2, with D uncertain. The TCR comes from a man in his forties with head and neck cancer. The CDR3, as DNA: TGTGCCAGCAGTGTCCAGAATAACTATGGCTACACCTTC. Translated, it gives CASSVQNNYGYTF.